In this sample, the clone carrying this T cell receptor beta chain turned up a few times. Its antigen remains unknown. In TCRdb, the reads were re-called with MiXCR into one record per CDR3 protein. The top ten hold roughly an eighth of the sample, which has some 940,000 distinct CDR3 sequences, roughly 30% seen once. Between the trimmed V and J ends, which lost 6 bases and 4 bases, there was a span of 12 bases. CDR3 size: 14 residues. Per germline, CDR1 SGHTA and CDR2 FQGNSA. The data originate from a study of T cell repertoires in cytomegalovirus infection. Study-level information: Recently described HLA-C-restricted plus well-studied HLA-B-restricted CMV epitopes were used. Public TCR beta signatures indicated both CMV infection and matching HLA type. Study-wide findings and caveats: CMV-specific HLA-C-restricted TCR beta clonotypes dominated the ex vivo response.

This material consisted of cultured CD8+ T cells from PBMCs, taken from culture after CMV antigen stimulation. The V gene is TRBV7-2, the J gene TRBJ2-2, with D maybe TRBD2 (6 bases). This TCR was sampled from a human donor in good health (CMV status not recorded). Some clones in this sample may be carry-over from other donors' samples. This CDR3 reads CASRTTSLTGELFF. The CDR3, as DNA: TGTGCCAGCAGGACGACTAGTCTCACCGGGGAGCTGTTTTTT.